The T cell receptor beta chain under discussion was sequenced for a study of T cells in Graves' hyperthyroidism and ophthalmopathy. RNA transcripts gave rise to amplified TCR beta CDR3 regions. A set of HTBI primers served as the primers for a first-round RT-PCR of the TCR CDR3. MiXCR, applied by TCRdb to the multiplex PCR reads, yields one record per CDR3 protein. This table has roughly 550,000 distinct CDR3 sequences, roughly 15% appearing once. Sample: blood. The TCR originated in a young woman with Graves' ophthalmopathy.

CDR3 protein: CASSISPPGRIGANEQFF. CDR3 DNA: TGTGCCAGTAGTATATCCCCCCCGGGGCGGATAGGAGCAAATGAGCAGTTCTTC. The rearrangement links TRBV19 to TRBJ2-1, with D perhaps assigned TRBD1 or TRBD2 (5 bases each). The germline V gene has CDR1 LNHDA and CDR2 SQIVND (reference sequence). The CDR3 sequence is 18 residues long. Trimming left V 2 bases short and J 7 bases short, with 24 bases between.